The T cell receptor (beta chain) described here comes from a study of T cells after yellow fever vaccination. Study summary: In the case of low-cell-number fractions, SMART-Seq v4 Ultra Low Input was used for preparation.

Overall study findings and caveats: The secondary response was weaker but peaked faster, day 5 versus 15. Some clonotypes, a small share, were shared between CD4 and CD8 compartments. Detected again after the booster were most primary-vaccination clones, at 96% CD4 and approximately 90% CD8.

CDR1 MNHEY and CDR2 SVGEGT come from the germline V gene. This CDR3 has 13 residues. V gave up 4 bases and J gave up 4 bases, with 8 bases separating them. This clonotype was counted at least ten times. Antigen unknown. Using its own MiXCR run on the 5' RACE reads, TCRdb lists one record per CDR3 protein. The data hold more than 95,000 distinct CDR3 sequences, with about 7.2% observed a single time. The sample consisted of CD4+ T cells sorted from PBMCs, taken around 45 days after the first yellow fever vaccination. This clonotype was sampled from a man between 18 and 35 years old who received the YFV17D yellow fever vaccine. The chain is built from TRBV6-2 or TRBV6-3 and TRBJ2-1; D is possibly TRBD2 (5 bases). The DNA for the CDR3 is TGTGCCAGCAGTTGGGGAGTTTACAATGAGCAGTTCTTC. Amino acids: CASSWGVYNEQFF.